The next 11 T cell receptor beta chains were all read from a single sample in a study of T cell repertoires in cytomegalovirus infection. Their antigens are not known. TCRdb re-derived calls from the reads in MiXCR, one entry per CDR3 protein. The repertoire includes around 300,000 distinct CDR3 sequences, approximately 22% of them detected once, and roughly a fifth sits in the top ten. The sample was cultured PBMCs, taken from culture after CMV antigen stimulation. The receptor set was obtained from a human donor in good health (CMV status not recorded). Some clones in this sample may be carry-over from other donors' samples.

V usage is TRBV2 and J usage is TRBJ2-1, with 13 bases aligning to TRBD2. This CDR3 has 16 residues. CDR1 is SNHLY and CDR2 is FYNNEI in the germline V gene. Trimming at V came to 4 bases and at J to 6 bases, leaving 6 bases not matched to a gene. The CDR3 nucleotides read TGTGCCAGCAGTGGCGGGGGACTAGCGGGATTCAATGAGCAGTTCTTC. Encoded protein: CASSGGGLAGFNEQFF.

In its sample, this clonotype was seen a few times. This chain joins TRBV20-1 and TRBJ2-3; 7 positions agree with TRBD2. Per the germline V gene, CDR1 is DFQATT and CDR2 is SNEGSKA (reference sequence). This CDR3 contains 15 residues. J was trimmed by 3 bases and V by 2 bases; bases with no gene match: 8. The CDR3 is CSARNPGTMTDTQYF. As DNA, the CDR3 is TGCAGTGCTAGAAATCCCGGGACTATGACAGATACGCAGTATTTT.

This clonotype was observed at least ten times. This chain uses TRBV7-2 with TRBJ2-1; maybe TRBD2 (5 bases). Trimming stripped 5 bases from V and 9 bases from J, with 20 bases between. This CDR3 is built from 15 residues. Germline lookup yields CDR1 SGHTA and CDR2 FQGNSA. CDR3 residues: CASSPSGTTASEQFF. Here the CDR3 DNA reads TGTGCCAGCAGCCCAAGCGGAACCACCGCCAGTGAGCAGTTCTTC.

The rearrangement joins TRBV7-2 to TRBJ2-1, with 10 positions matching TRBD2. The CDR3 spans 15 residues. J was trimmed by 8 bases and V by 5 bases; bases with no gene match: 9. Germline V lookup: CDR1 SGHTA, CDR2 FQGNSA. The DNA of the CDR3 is TGTGCCAGCAGCCAGGCGGCTAGCGGGAGCTATGAGCAGTTCTTC. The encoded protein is CASSQAASGSYEQFF.

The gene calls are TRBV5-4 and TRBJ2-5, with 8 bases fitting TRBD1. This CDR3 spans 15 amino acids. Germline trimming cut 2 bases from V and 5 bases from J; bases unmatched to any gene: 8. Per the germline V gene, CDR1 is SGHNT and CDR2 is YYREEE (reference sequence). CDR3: CASSFRSAGGETQYF. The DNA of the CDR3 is TGTGCCAGCAGCTTTAGATCCGCAGGGGGCGAGACCCAGTACTTC.

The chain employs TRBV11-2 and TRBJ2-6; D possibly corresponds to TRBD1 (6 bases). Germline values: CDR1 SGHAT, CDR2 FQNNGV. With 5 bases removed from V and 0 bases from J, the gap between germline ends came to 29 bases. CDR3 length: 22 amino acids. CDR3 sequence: CASSPHGPGHTVVLSGANVLTF. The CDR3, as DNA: TGTGCCAGCAGCCCCCACGGACCGGGACACACCGTAGTCCTCTCTGGGGCCAACGTCCTGACTTTC.

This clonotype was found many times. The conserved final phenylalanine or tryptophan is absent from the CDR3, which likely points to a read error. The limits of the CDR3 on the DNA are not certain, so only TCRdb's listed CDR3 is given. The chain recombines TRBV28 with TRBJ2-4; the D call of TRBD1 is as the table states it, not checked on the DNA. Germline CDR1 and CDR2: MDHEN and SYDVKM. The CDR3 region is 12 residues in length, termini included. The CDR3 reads CASSFKGQGPPR.

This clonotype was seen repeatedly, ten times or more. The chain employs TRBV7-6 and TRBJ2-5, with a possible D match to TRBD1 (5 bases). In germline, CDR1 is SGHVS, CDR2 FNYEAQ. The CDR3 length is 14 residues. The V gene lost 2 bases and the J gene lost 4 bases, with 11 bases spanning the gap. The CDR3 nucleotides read TGTGCCAGCAGCTTACCGGCAGGGTCAGAGACCCAGTACTTC. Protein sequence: CASSLPAGSETQYF. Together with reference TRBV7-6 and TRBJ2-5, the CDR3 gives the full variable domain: GAGVSQSPRYKVTKRGQDVALRCDPISGHVSLYWYRQALGQGPEFLTYFNYEAQQDKSGLPNDRFSAERPEGSISTLTIQRTEQRDSAMYRCASSLPAGSETQYFGPGTRLLVL.

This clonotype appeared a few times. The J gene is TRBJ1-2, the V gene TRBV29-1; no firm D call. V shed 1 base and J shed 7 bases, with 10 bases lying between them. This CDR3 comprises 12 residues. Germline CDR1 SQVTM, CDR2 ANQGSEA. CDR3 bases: TGCAGCGTTGAAGGGTCGGGTCTTGGCTACACCTTC. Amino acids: CSVEGSGLGYTF. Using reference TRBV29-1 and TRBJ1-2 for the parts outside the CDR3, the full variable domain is SAVISQKPSRDICQRGTSLTIQCQVDSQVTMMFWYRQQPGQSLTLIATANQGSEATYESGFVIDKFPISRPNLTFSTLTVSNMSPEDSSIYLCSVEGSGLGYTFGSGTRLTVV.

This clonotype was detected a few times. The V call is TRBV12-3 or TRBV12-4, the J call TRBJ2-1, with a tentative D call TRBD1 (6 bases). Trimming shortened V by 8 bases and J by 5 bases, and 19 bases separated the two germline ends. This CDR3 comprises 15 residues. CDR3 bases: TGTGCCAGCGGGGAAGGGCCACAGGGACACAATGAGCAGTTCTTC. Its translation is CASGEGPQGHNEQFF.

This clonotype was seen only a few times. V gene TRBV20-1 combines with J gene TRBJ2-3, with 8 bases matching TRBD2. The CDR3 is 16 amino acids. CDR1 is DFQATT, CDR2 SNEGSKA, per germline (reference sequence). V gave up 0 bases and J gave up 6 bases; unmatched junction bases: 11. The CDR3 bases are TGCAGTGCTAGAGATCTGAAGCGGGAGTCTACTGATACGCAGTATTTT. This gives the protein CSARDLKRESTDTQYF.